This TCR beta chain came from a study of cytomegalovirus exposure and HLA in healthy donors. In germline, CDR1 is SGHDT, CDR2 YYEEEE. Trimming left V 3 bases short and J 8 bases short, with 17 bases between. This CDR3 has 14 residues. The PCR employed 60 Vbeta primers together with 13 Jbeta primers. Clones were read by immunoSEQ multiplex PCR, and TCRdb kept only the in-frame ones, dropping some. The sample is made up of some 72,000 clones, and the top ten hold approximately 0.78% of it. The sequence derives from a boy between 10 and 17 years old in good health and CMV-seronegative. The sequencing input was PBMCs. The chain has TRBV5-6 and TRBJ1-2, with a possible D match to TRBD1 (6 bases). The DNA for the CDR3 is TGTGCCAGCAGCTCTGGCGCGACAGGCTTGGGCTACACCTTC. Translation: CASSSGATGLGYTF.